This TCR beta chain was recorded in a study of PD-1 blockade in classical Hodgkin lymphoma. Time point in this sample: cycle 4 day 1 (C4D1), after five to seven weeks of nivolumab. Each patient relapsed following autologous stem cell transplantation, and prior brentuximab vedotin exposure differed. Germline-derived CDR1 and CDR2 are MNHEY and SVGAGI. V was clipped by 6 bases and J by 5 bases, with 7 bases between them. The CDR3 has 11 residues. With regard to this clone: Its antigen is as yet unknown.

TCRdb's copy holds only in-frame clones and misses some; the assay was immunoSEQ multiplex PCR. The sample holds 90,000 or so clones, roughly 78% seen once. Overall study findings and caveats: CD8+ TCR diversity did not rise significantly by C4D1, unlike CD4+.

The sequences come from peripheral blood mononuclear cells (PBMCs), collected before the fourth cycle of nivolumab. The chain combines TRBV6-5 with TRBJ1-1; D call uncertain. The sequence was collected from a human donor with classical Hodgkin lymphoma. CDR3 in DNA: TGTGCCAGCAGCCACGGAACTGAAGCTTTCTTT. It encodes CASSHGTEAFF.